This T cell receptor beta chain was sequenced in a study of T cell responses to AZD1222 COVID-19 vaccine listed by TCRdb under 2021. Background for the entire study: A total of 233 trial participants underwent TCR sequencing, of whom 207 received two doses of AZD1222 and around 25 received two doses of the MenACWY control vaccine. Trial participants were enrolled by age into subgroups of 18-55, 56-69 and 70-plus years, and around 150, 29 and 61 TCR-sequenced participants, respectively, were included in these subgroups. Study-level results and caveats: Because no day 14 peak-response samples were available, repertoires were characterized only after the peak T cell response. Only six AZD1222 recipients were SARS-CoV-2 seropositive at baseline, limiting conclusions about previously exposed vaccinees. Participants were mostly white British, with more females than males. The authors suggested clonal diversity may have been underestimated. CD4 TCRs associated with the vaccine covered the entire spike protein, and the dominant responses were in regions 160-218 and 743-854. The 56-69-year group was small, and its depth increase did not reach significance, likely because of low power. Epitopes outside the regions mutated in the B.1.351 and B.1.1.7 variants were reportedly recognized by nearly half of the unique spike-specific TCRs. After two AZD1222 doses, spike-specific TCR breadth and depth were significantly higher than at day 0 and than in MenACWY recipients.

The CDR3 regions of human TCRbeta chains were analyzed by immunosequencing. As for the authors' bioinformatics: Repertoire TCRs were checked for matches against a reference library of SARS-CoV-2-specific TCRs that had been generated using the MIRA antigen-specificity platform. Breadth was defined as the fraction of unique TCRs that were SARS-CoV-2-associated, and depth was defined as the fraction of total T cells that were SARS-CoV-2-associated. Using the MIRA data, each spike-specific TCR was assigned both to the spike region to which the TCR was reactive and to a CD4 or CD8 class. Log10-transformed breadth and depth values were compared by one-way ANOVA with Sidak's multiple comparisons tests. The source is immuneACCESS, and TCRdb retained only in-frame sequences with V and J called. Part of the clones is not carried over; for the studies checked, unresolved V genes explain less than half of this, and the remainder is unexplained. V, J and clone size are those of that table, while D and trimming were read from the DNA. Here the sample has about 78,000 clones; 70% to 90% occur a single time. More than 4.5% of the sample rests with the top ten.

Reading the label with the study, this specimen's time point is: baseline before first vaccination. What the treatment or condition label conveys for this sample: meningococcal conjugate vaccine given as trial control. Samples from vaccinated people were obtained from the UK trials COV001 and COV002, which included a single-blind randomized controlled phase 2/3 trial of AZD1222 (ChAdOx1 nCoV-19) in healthy adults. For TCRbeta chain sequencing, PBMC samples from trial participants were taken at day 0 and at day 28 after the second dose. There are 16 amino acids in the CDR3, from cysteine to phenylalanine inclusive. Just CDR3 DNA is preserved here, 48 bases in frame from base 1. Per the germline V gene, MGHRA is the CDR1 and YSYEKL is the CDR2. The junction carries 18 bases between V and J, which are trimmed by 0 bases and 7 bases respectively. This clone was counted between two and nine times. Its specific antigen is unknown. No much larger clone exists at a distance of one base, and base qualities are not known.

The specimen comprised peripheral blood, sampled on day 0 of MenACWY control vaccination. This clonotype originated in an adult in good health. The rearranged chain carries TRBV4-1 and TRBJ1-2; tentative D gene TRBD1, with 6 bases matching. The CDR3 amino acid sequence is: CASSQDPNRAGGGYTF. The nucleotides are TGCGCCAGCAGCCAAGATCCCAACAGGGCGGGTGGTGGCTACACCTTC.